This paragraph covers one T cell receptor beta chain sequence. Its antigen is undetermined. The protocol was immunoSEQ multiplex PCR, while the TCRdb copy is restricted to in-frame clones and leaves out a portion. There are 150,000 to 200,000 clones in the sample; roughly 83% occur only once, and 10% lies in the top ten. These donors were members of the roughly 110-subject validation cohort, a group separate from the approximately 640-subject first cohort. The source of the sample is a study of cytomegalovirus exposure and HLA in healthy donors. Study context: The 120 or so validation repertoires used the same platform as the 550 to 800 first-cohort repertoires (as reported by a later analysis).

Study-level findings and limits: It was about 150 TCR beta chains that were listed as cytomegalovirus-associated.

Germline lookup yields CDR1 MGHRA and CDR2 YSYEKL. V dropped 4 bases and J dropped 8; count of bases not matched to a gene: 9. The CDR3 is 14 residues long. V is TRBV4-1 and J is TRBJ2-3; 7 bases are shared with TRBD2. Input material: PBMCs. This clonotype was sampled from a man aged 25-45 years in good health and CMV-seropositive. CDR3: CASSLPRGEVTQYF. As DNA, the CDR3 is TGCGCCAGCAGCCTACCCCGGGGGGAAGTTACGCAGTATTTT.